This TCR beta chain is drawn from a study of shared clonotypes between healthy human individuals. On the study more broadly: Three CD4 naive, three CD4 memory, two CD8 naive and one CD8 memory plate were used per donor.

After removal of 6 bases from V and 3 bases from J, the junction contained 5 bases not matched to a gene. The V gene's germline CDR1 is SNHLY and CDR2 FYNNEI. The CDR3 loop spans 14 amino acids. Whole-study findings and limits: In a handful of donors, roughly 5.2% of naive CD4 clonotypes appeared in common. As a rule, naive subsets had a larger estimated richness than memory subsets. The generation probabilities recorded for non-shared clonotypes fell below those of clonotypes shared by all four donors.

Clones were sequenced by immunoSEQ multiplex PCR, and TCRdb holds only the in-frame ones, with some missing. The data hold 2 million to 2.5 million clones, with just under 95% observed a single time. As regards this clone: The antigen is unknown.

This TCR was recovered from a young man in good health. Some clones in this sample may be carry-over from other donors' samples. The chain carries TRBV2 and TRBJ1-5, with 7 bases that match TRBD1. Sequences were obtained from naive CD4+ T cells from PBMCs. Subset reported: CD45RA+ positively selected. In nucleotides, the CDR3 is TGTGCCAGCAGACAGGGGTTGATCAATCAGCCCCAGCATTTT. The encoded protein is CASRQGLINQPQHF.